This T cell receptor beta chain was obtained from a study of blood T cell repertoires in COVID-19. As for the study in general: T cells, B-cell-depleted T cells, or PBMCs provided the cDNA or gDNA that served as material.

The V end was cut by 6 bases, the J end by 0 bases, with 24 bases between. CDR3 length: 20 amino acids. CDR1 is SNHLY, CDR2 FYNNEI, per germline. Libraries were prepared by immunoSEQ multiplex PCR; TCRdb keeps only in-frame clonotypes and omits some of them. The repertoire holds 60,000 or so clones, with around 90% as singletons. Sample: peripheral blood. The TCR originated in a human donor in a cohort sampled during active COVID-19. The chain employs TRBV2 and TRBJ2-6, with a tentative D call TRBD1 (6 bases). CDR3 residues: CASRVPGRGIISSGANVLTF. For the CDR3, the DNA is TGTGCCAGCAGAGTCCCGGGCAGGGGAATTATCAGCTCTGGGGCCAACGTCCTGACTTTC.